These T cell receptor beta chains were read from a single sample in a study of Tregs in tolerant kidney transplant recipients. Assay used: immunoSEQ multiplex PCR; TCRdb lists only in-frame clones, some missing. Of some 66,000 clones in the sample, more than 90% were seen once. Sequences were derived from CD8+ T cells from blood, sampled before the transplant. Every receptor here comes from a human donor who received a combined kidney and bone marrow transplant. CDR3s include the opening cysteine and the closing phenylalanine or tryptophan. The D gene is left open where the match is weak. Where a row states a size, it is once, few, many or the class of an expanded clone; other rows omit it.

D gene	V gene	clone size	J gene	CDR3 DNA	CDR3 protein
TRBD2	TRBV5-6	few	TRBJ2-7	TGTGCCAGCAGCTTGGGGGCGAGCGGGGGATACTACGAGCAGTACTTC	CASSLGASGGYYEQYF
-	TRBV27	once	TRBJ1-2	TGTGCCAGCAGTTTATTGGGGGGGGGTTCCTATGGCTACACCTTC	CASSLLGGGSYGYTF
TRBD2	TRBV7-9	-	TRBJ2-7	TGTGCCAGCAGCACCCCGACTAGCGGGCTCTTCTACGAGCAGTACTTC	CASSTPTSGLFYEQYF
-	TRBV15	-	TRBJ1-2	TGTGCCACCAGCAGAGCAAAAACAGGGTGGTCGTATGGCTACACCTTC	CATSRAKTGWSYGYTF
-	TRBV30	-	TRBJ2-2	TGTGCCTGCAGGGGTAACACCGGGGAGCTGTTTTTT	CACRGNTGELFF
TRBD1	TRBV27	-	TRBJ2-5	TGTGCCAGCAGTTTATCGCCGACAGGGTGGGAGACCCAGTACTTC	CASSLSPTGWETQYF
TRBD1	TRBV30	-	TRBJ1-1	TGTGCCTGGGGGACAGGGGTTAGAAACACTGAAGCTTTCTTT	CAWGTGVRNTEAFF
TRBD2	TRBV9	-	TRBJ2-1	TGTGCCAGCAGCGTAGCTCTAGCGGGAGGTAATGAGCAGTTCTTC	CASSVALAGGNEQFF
TRBD1	TRBV10-1	-	TRBJ2-2	TGCGCCAGCAGTGAGGGACAGGGACCCACCGGGGAGCTGTTTTTT	CASSEGQGPTGELFF
-	TRBV25-1	-	TRBJ2-7	TGTGCCAGCAGTGCGGGGACTTACGAGCAGTACTTC	CASSAGTYEQYF
TRBD2	TRBV5-4	-	TRBJ2-7	TGTGCCAGCAGCTTGGGGGATATGCGGGGGTCTTCCTACGAGCAGTACTTC	CASSLGDMRGSSYEQYF
-	TRBV27	-	TRBJ2-3	TGTGCCAGCAGACTTATGTTGACAGATACGCAGTATTTT	CASRLMLTDTQYF
TRBD2	TRBV27	-	TRBJ2-2	TGTGCCAGCAGTTTATCACTAGCGGGGGGGAACACCGGGGAGCTGTTTTTT	CASSLSLAGGNTGELFF
-	TRBV5-1	-	TRBJ1-5	TGCGCCAGCAGCTTGGGAGGTTATAGCAATCAGCCCCAGCATTTT	CASSLGGYSNQPQHF
TRBD1	TRBV14	-	TRBJ2-7	TGTGCCAGCAGCCAAGGGACAGGGGGGGACGAGCAGTACTTC	CASSQGTGGDEQYF
TRBD1	TRBV7-9	-	TRBJ1-6	TGTGCCAGCAGTTCCACAGGGGGCCTTACACCCCTCCACTTT	CASSSTGGLTPLHF
-	TRBV28	-	TRBJ1-2	TGTGCCAGCATCCCTTGGGGGGGAGATGGCTACACCTTC	CASIPWGGDGYTF
TRBD2	TRBV4-1	-	TRBJ2-7	TGCGCCAGCAGCCAAGATCTGACTAGCGGATACGAGCAGTACTTC	CASSQDLTSGYEQYF
-	TRBV4-2	-	TRBJ2-2	TGTGCCAGCAGCCCTAGCGATTCTAACACCGGGGAGCTGTTTTTT	CASSPSDSNTGELFF
TRBD1	TRBV27	-	TRBJ2-7	TGTGCCAGCAGTTTAACAGGGGGCGAGCAGTACTTC	CASSLTGGEQYF
-	TRBV4-2	-	TRBJ1-5	TGTGCCAGCAGCCAAGACGGCGGAGGTCAATTTTTTAAGCCCCAGCATTTT	CASSQDGGGQFFKPQHF
TRBD2	TRBV7-9	-	TRBJ2-7	TGTGCCAGCAGCCCGCCCGGGACTAGTGGCTACGAGCAGTACTTC	CASSPPGTSGYEQYF
TRBD2	TRBV9	-	TRBJ2-3	TGTGCCAGCAGCGACCGGCAAGGCAAAACTAGCGGGAGTAGGACAGATACGCAGTATTTT	CASSDRQGKTSGSRTDTQYF
-	TRBV14	medium-sized	TRBJ1-5	TGTGCCAGCAGCCAAGTAGTCGGTCAGCCCCAGCATTTT	CASSQVVGQPQHF
-	TRBV19	-	TRBJ2-7	TGTGCCAGTACGCAGGGTTACGAGCAGTACTTC	CASTQGYEQYF
TRBD1	TRBV6-5	-	TRBJ1-2	TGTGCCAGCAGCTCCAGTGGGACAGACTATGGCTACACCTTC	CASSSSGTDYGYTF
TRBD2	TRBV5-6	-	TRBJ2-1	TGTGCCAGCCGTGGGGGGGGTGGGGTGCAGTTCTTC	CASRGGGGVQFF
TRBD2	TRBV4-3	-	TRBJ2-3	TGCGCCAGCAGCCAAGACGGGATAGCGGGGACTCTCACAGATACGCAGTATTTT	CASSQDGIAGTLTDTQYF
-	TRBV4-3	-	TRBJ1-6	TGCGCCAGCAGCCAAGATTCACTTATTAATTCCCCCCTCCACTTT	CASSQDSLINSPLHF
-	TRBV27	-	TRBJ2-1	TGTGCCAGCAGCCTCATGGACAGCTACAATGAGCAGTTCTTC	CASSLMDSYNEQFF
TRBD1	TRBV4-3	-	TRBJ2-5	TGCGCCAGCAGCCAAGAGGGACAGGGAGGAGAGACCCAGTACTTC	CASSQEGQGGETQYF
-	TRBV6-6	-	TRBJ2-3	TGTGCCAGCAGAGACTATAAGAGCACAGATACGCAGTATTTT	CASRDYKSTDTQYF
TRBD1	TRBV29-1	-	TRBJ2-1	TGCAGCGTTGATGGGCTACAGGGGCATACGATTAATGAGCAGTTCTTC	CSVDGLQGHTINEQFF
-	TRBV27	once	TRBJ2-1	TGTGCCAGCAGTTACGGAGGTTGGGATGAGCAGTTCTTC	CASSYGGWDEQFF
TRBD2	TRBV13	-	TRBJ2-1	TGTGCCAGCAGCCTCAGCGGGGGGTACCGCAATGAGCAGTTCTTC	CASSLSGGYRNEQFF
TRBD1	TRBV27	-	TRBJ2-7	TGTGCCAGCAGTTTATCTAGACAGGGTCGGTTGTCCCAGTACTTC	CASSLSRQGRLSQYF
TRBD1	TRBV7-6	-	TRBJ2-7	TGTGCCAGCAGCTTAGCGGGGGGGGGACAGGGTAGTGTCGAGCAGTACTTC	CASSLAGGGQGSVEQYF